This TCR beta chain is drawn from a study of blood T cell repertoires in COVID-19. This CDR3 has 14 amino acids. The ends were cut back, 0 bases at V and 6 bases at J, with 6 bases in the middle. CDR1 and CDR2 from the germline V gene are LGHNA and YNFKEQ. This clone showed up just once. Sequencing used immunoSEQ multiplex PCR; TCRdb keeps in-frame clones, though not all of them. The sample contains approximately 77,000 clones, 75% to 90% of which appear only once. The receptor's source is a woman between 65 and 79 years old with acute or convalescent COVID-19. The chain links TRBV4-2 to TRBJ1-6, with D possibly TRBD1 on 5 matching bases. Source material: peripheral blood. CDR3 loop: CASSQDRANSPLHF. In nucleotides, the CDR3 is TGTGCCAGCAGCCAAGACAGGGCTAATTCACCCCTCCACTTT.